This TCR beta chain was retrieved from a study of cytomegalovirus exposure and HLA in healthy donors. Overall study context: Some 90 million unique TCRs from HLA-typed donors were held in an early data release. Study-level findings and limits: Further analysis, carried out later, found HLA-associated TCR beta chains more clonally expanded than equally common other chains. Prediction of most subjects' HLA-A and HLA-B alleles by TCR beta sequences was reportedly accurate.

Looked up from germline, CDR1 is SGHAT and CDR2 is FQNNGV. The CDR3 runs 13 residues. Trimming shortened V by 5 bases and J by 8 bases, and 12 bases separated the two germline ends. This clone was seen only a few times. Antigen: not known. This PCR relied on a set of 60 Vbeta primers and 13 Jbeta primers. Clones were read by immunoSEQ multiplex PCR, and TCRdb kept only the in-frame ones, dropping some. In the table there are roughly 78,000 clones, about 60% of which are singletons. The sequence derives from a young man in good health and CMV-seropositive. The chain has TRBV11-2 and TRBJ1-4; D perhaps matches TRBD1 (5 bases). Specimen: PBMCs. CDR3 protein: CASSRGSGEKLFF. The CDR3 coding sequence is TGTGCCAGCAGCCGGGGGTCTGGCGAAAAACTGTTTTTT.